This TCR beta chain emerged from a study of cytomegalovirus exposure and HLA in healthy donors. Whole-study context: A prior analysis found roughly 110 million unique TCR beta sequences from some 190 million T cells.

Researchers ran the PCR with 60 Vbeta and 13 Jbeta primers. The table came from immunoSEQ multiplex PCR; TCRdb's copy has only in-frame clones and leaves some out. The sample has roughly 200,000 clones, around 77% seen once. In germline, CDR1 is MDHEN, CDR2 SYDVKM. V lost 4 bases to trimming and J lost 3 bases; unmatched junction nucleotides: 6. The CDR3 spans 15 residues. As for this clone: Its target is unknown.

Broader study findings: With DRB1 most and HLA-C fewest, TCR association rates differed between HLA loci in a later analysis.

The specimen was PBMCs. This chain joins TRBV28 and TRBJ1-2; 9 nucleotides agree with TRBD1. The source of this sequence is a young man in good health and CMV-seronegative. CDR3: CASSSRTGDHYGYTF. The CDR3 DNA reads as TGTGCCAGCAGTTCCCGGACAGGGGATCACTATGGCTACACCTTC.